The clone carrying this T cell receptor (beta chain) was detected ten times or more. Its antigen is undetermined. The data stem from a study of CD8 T cells in ankylosing spondylitis. Trimming stripped 6 bases from V and 6 bases from J, with 17 bases between. From germline, CDR1 is SQVTM and CDR2 ANQGSEA. The CDR3 loop spans 13 amino acids. TCRdb processed the 5' RACE reads anew with MiXCR; each CDR3 protein has one entry. In the table there are approximately 100,000 distinct CDR3 sequences, about 8.3% of which are singletons. Regarding the study as a whole: From matched ankylosing spondylitis synovial fluid, disease-linked clones were reportedly recovered at significantly enriched levels.

This sequence joins TRBV29-1 and TRBJ1-1; no definite D call. This sequence was found in a male donor with ankylosing spondylitis or in good health (not recorded which). Sequencing was carried out using blood, either unsorted or a sorted T cell fraction (not recorded which). CDR3 region: CSVPPDGYAEAFF. The CDR3, as DNA: TGCAGCGTACCCCCAGATGGGTATGCTGAAGCTTTCTTT.